Below, 18 T cell receptor beta chains from the same sample are listed, as sequenced in a study of T cells after yellow fever vaccination. A single record per CDR3 protein comes from TCRdb applying MiXCR to the 5' RACE reads. The profile covers some 120,000 distinct CDR3 sequences, with 12% to 15% appearing a single time and approximately 39% taken by the ten largest. The sample in question was CD8+ T cells sorted from PBMCs, obtained 5 days after the yellow fever booster vaccination. These receptors all come from a man aged 18 to 29 who received the YFV17D yellow fever vaccine.

V usage is TRBV4-3 and J usage is TRBJ2-3, with 8 positions matching TRBD2. The CDR3 is 16 residues long. Germline V gene sequence: CDR1 LGHNA, CDR2 YSLEER. Unmatched junction bases numbered 7, after V lost 0 bases and J lost 5 bases. CDR3 bases: TGCGCCAGCAGCCAAGATAGGAGCGGGGGTATAGATACGCAGTATTTT. Residues: CASSQDRSGGIDTQYF.

About this clonotype: The junction departs from germline at one end; a sequencing error may be responsible. The chain combines TRBV11-2 with TRBJ2-1; TRBD2 matches 14 bases. This CDR3 has 16 residues. CDR1 is SGHAT, CDR2 FQNNGV, per germline. The CDR3 here is CASSQTSGGAYNEQFF. The DNA of the CDR3 is TGTGCCAGCAGCCAGACTAGCGGGGGGGCCTATAATGAGCAGTTCTTC. Full variable domain (missing parts from reference TRBV11-2 and TRBJ2-1): EAGVAQSPRYKIIEKRQSVAFWCNPISGHATLYWYQQILGQGPKLLIQFQNNGVVDDSQLPKDRFSAERLKGVDSTLKIQPAKLEDSAVYLCASSQTSGGAYNEQFFGPGTRLTVL.

This clonotype has just one count. The chain carries TRBV18 and TRBJ1-4; no clear D. Germline V gene lookup returns CDR1 KGHSH and CDR2 LQKENI. Trimming removed 2 bases from V and 7 bases from J, with 14 bases in between. This CDR3 has 15 residues. The CDR3 sequence is CASSPGSWVGEKLFF. CDR3 DNA: TGTGCCAGCTCACCAGGGTCCTGGGTTGGTGAAAAACTGTTTTTT.

The rearrangement joins TRBV27 to TRBJ2-5, with 8 bases identical to TRBD1. The junction had 12 bases not matched to a gene; V was cut back by 4 bases and J by 5 bases. Per germline, CDR1 MNHEY and CDR2 SMNVEV (reference sequence). The CDR3 is made up of 16 amino acids. The CDR3 nucleotides are TGTGCCAGCAGTTCCTTTGACAGGGGAGGTGAGGAGACCCAGTACTTC. This sequence encodes CASSSFDRGGEETQYF.

In its sample, this clonotype was seen a few times. The chain has TRBV24-1 and TRBJ1-5; D gene uncertain. The germline gives CDR1 KGHDR, CDR2 SFDVKD. V dropped 0 bases and J dropped 0 bases, with 2 bases sitting between them. The CDR3 consists of 14 residues. This CDR3 is CATSDLDSNQPQHF. CDR3 nucleotides: TGTGCCACCAGTGATTTGGATAGCAATCAGCCCCAGCATTTT.

This clonotype was seen a few times. V usage is TRBV20-1 and J usage is TRBJ1-1; D is undetermined. The germline gives CDR1 DFQATT, CDR2 SNEGSKA (reference sequence). This CDR3 is built from 12 residues. V shed 0 bases and J shed 7 bases, with 9 bases lying between them. The CDR3: CSARDEAVEAFF. The CDR3 DNA reads as TGCAGTGCTAGAGACGAGGCCGTTGAAGCTTTCTTT.

This clonotype was counted a few times. The chain joins TRBV5-1 to TRBJ2-7; D remains unclear. This CDR3 region has 15 residues. The V and J ends lost 1 base and 5 bases respectively, with 16 bases between them. CDR1 and CDR2 from the germline V gene are SGHRS and YFSETQ. CDR3 in amino acids: CASSLSMDGADEQYF. The CDR3 bases are TGCGCCAGCAGCTTGTCCATGGACGGAGCTGACGAGCAGTACTTC.

Only a few counts were recorded for this clonotype. The V and J genes are TRBV27 and TRBJ1-1; D may be TRBD1 (6 bases). In germline, CDR1 is MNHEY, CDR2 SMNVEV (reference sequence). CDR3 length equals 15 residues. The V gene lost 6 bases and the J gene lost 0 bases, with 14 bases spanning the gap. In DNA form, the CDR3 reads TGTGCCAGCAGGCCTTATACAGGGATGAACACTGAAGCTTTCTTT. This gives the protein CASRPYTGMNTEAFF.

The J gene is TRBJ2-6, the V gene TRBV19; D gene uncertain. V lost 10 bases and J 4 bases, leaving 8 bases between the germline ends. There are 12 residues in the CDR3. CDR1 is LNHDA and CDR2 is SQIVND in the germline V gene (reference sequence). The CDR3 loop reads CATQWGANVLTF. The CDR3, as DNA: TGTGCCACCCAATGGGGGGCCAACGTCCTGACTTTC.

This clonotype came up a few times. V gene TRBV29-1 combines with J gene TRBJ1-1; D not resolved. CDR1 and CDR2 (germline): SQVTM, ANQGSEA. This CDR3 is 13 amino acids long. With 3 bases removed from V and 4 bases from J, the gap between germline ends came to 12 bases. The CDR3: CSVDREVGTEAFF. For the CDR3, the DNA is TGCAGCGTTGACCGGGAAGTAGGCACTGAAGCTTTCTTT. Together with reference TRBV29-1 and TRBJ1-1, the CDR3 gives the full variable domain: SAVISQKPSRDICQRGTSLTIQCQVDSQVTMMFWYRQQPGQSLTLIATANQGSEATYESGFVIDKFPISRPNLTFSTLTVSNMSPEDSSIYLCSVDREVGTEAFFGQGTRLTVV.

This clonotype occurred a few times. The chain uses TRBV7-9 and TRBJ2-2; D is unresolved. Germline CDR1 reads SEHNR; CDR2 reads FQNEAQ (reference sequence). This CDR3 is 11 amino acids long. The V and J ends lost 8 bases and 8 bases respectively, with 9 bases between them. For the CDR3, the DNA is TGTGCCAGCCGCCCCAGGGGGGAGCTGTTTTTT. Translating gives CASRPRGELFF.

This clonotype was picked up a small number of times. This chain uses TRBV12-3 or TRBV12-4 with TRBJ2-5; no clear D. The germline V and J ends were trimmed by 5 bases and 5 bases, with 12 bases remaining between them. The CDR3 is 13 amino acids. This CDR3 reads CASSPDTQETQYF. The CDR3, as DNA: TGTGCCAGCAGTCCAGACACCCAGGAGACCCAGTACTTC.

This chain uses TRBV4-1 with TRBJ2-2, with D perhaps TRBD2 (5 bases). Trimming took 4 bases from V and 4 from J, leaving 13 bases between them. Germline V gene sequence: CDR1 MGHRA, CDR2 YSYEKL. The CDR3 extends over 15 amino acids. The CDR3 nucleotides read TGCGCCAGCAGCCCACAAAACGGGGTCACCGGGGAGCTGTTTTTT. Protein sequence: CASSPQNGVTGELFF.

This sequence joins TRBV4-1 and TRBJ2-7; tentatively, D is TRBD1 (5 bases). The CDR3 covers 17 residues. The V end lost 6 bases, the J end lost 2 bases, and 23 bases lay between the germline ends. CDR1 and CDR2 (germline): MGHRA, YSYEKL. The CDR3: CASRPNDSPGDAYEQYF. CDR3 DNA sequence: TGCGCCAGCAGGCCCAACGACAGCCCAGGCGACGCCTACGAGCAGTACTTC.

This clonotype has more than one count but fewer than ten. CDR3 amino acids: CASSVARDGARGEQYF. In DNA form, the CDR3 reads TGCGCCAGCAGCGTAGCCCGGGATGGAGCGAGGGGGGAGCAGTACTTC. This chain links TRBV5-1 with TRBJ2-7, with a possible D match to TRBD1 (6 bases). V was cut by 4 bases and J by 7 bases, with 24 bases left in between. Germline V gene sequence: CDR1 SGHRS, CDR2 YFSETQ. The CDR3 consists of 16 residues. Looking up the rest from reference TRBV5-1 and TRBJ2-7 gives the full variable domain: KAGVTQTPRYLIKTRGQQVTLSCSPISGHRSVSWYQQTPGQGLQFLFEYFSETQRNKGNFPGRFSGRQFSNSRSEMNVSTLELGDSALYLCASSVARDGARGEQYFGPGTRLTVT.

The chain uses TRBV7-4 and TRBJ2-7; D is undetermined. Per germline, CDR1 SGHVT and CDR2 SQSDAQ. The V end lost 5 bases, the J end lost 0 bases, and 14 bases lay between the germline ends. The CDR3 has 15 amino acids. The CDR3 nucleotides read TGTGCCAGCAGCCCCCTCGGTCGGTTCTCCTACGAGCAGTACTTC. Its protein is CASSPLGRFSYEQYF.

This clonotype showed up many times. This CDR3 is CASSLFSTTSTDTQYF. DNA for the CDR3: TGTGCCAGCAGCTTATTTTCAACTACTAGCACAGATACGCAGTATTTT. The chain couples TRBV7-2 to TRBJ2-3, with unresolved D. The ends were cut back, 2 bases at V and 0 bases at J, with 12 bases in the middle. CDR3 length equals 16 residues. Germline values: CDR1 SGHTA, CDR2 FQGNSA.

Here the CDR3 DNA reads TGCGCCAGCAGCCAAGGTGGGCAGCATAGCAATCAGCCCCAGCATTTT. Its translation is CASSQGGQHSNQPQHF. This chain uses TRBV4-1 with TRBJ1-5; no clear D gene. V was trimmed by 1 base and J by 0 bases, leaving 10 bases between them. The length of the CDR3 is 16 residues. The germline CDR1 and CDR2 sequences are MGHRA and YSYEKL.